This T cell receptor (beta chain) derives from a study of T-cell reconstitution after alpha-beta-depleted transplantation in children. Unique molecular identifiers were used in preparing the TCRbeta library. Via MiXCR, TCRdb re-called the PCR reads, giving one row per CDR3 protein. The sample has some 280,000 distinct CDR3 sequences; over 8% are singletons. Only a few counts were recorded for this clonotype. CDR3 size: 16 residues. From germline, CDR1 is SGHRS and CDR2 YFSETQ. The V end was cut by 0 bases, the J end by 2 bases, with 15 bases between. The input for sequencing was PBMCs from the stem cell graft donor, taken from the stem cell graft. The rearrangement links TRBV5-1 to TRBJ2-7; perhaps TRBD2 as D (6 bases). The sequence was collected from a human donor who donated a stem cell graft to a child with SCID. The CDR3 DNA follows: TGCGCCAGCAGCTTGGAGGTTAGCGGTCTTACCTACGAGCAGTACTTC. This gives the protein CASSLEVSGLTYEQYF.